The source of this TCR beta chain is a study of a mutant IDH1 vaccine in newly diagnosed glioma. Study context: In some groups vaccination began 4-6 weeks post-radiotherapy; others received it with temozolomide. Pretreatment consisted of radiotherapy, temozolomide, or both, with most receiving both. Visit V13 took place at week 47, and visit V12 happened at week 35.

Specified time point: week 47, end of study. Every vaccination contained 300 ug of the mutant IDH1 20-mer peptide and was paired with topical imiquimod. Each donor presented with a new WHO grade 3 or 4 astrocytoma that tested IDH1-mutant and showed ATRX loss. About this clone itself: Its antigen is still unknown.

The protocol was immunoSEQ multiplex PCR, while the TCRdb copy is restricted to in-frame clones and leaves out a portion. Of around 84,000 clones in the sample, about 81% were seen once. The receptor comes from a man aged 40-49 years with glioma. Source: PBMCs, taken from a glioma patient whose treatment included an IDH1 peptide vaccine.

CDR3 DNA: TGTGCCAGCAGTTCGCCTGGCGGGGACTTCGGCTATGAGCAGTTCTTC. Translation: CASSSPGGDFGYEQFF. The rearrangement uses TRBV6-6 and TRBJ2-1, with a tentative D call TRBD2 (6 bases). The CDR3 is 16 amino acids. The V end lost 4 bases, the J end lost 8 bases, and 21 bases lay between the germline ends. Germline V lookup: CDR1 MNHNY, CDR2 SVGAGI (reference sequence).